This is a list of T cell receptor beta chains from one sample in a study of response to subunit inactivated influenza vaccine. TCRdb recomputed calls from the RT-PCR reads with MiXCR, one row per CDR3 protein. The table shows 630,000 or so distinct CDR3 sequences, with 15% to 19% occurring only once. The specimen was PBMCs from blood, collected 11 to 12 days after vaccination. The receptors were sampled from a man aged 45 to 65 who received an inactivated influenza vaccine. CDR3s include the opening cysteine and the closing phenylalanine or tryptophan. The D gene is left open where the match is weak.

j_call d_call v_call cdr3_aa
TRBJ2-7 TRBD2 TRBV29-1 CSVEVRTSGRRYEQYF
TRBJ1-2 - TRBV5-5 CASSVGLYGYTF
TRBJ2-7 - TRBV24-1 CATRAGTDSYEQYF
TRBJ1-4 - TRBV7-9 CASSSPPRTANEKLFF
TRBJ2-1 TRBD1 TRBV5-5 CASSGGQVSSYNEQFF
TRBJ1-5 TRBD1 TRBV5-1 CASSLYPGGGNQPQHF
TRBJ2-1 TRBD2 TRBV9 CASSPTSGMNSEQFF
TRBJ2-4 - TRBV21-1 CASSKEMGGPSKNIQYF
TRBJ2-7 TRBD1 TRBV9 CASSASGTGGVEQYF
TRBJ2-7 TRBD2 TRBV6-2/TRBV6-3 CASSISGRPSYEQYF
TRBJ2-3 TRBD2 TRBV14 CASSQGTSGSLVTDTQYF
TRBJ2-7 TRBD2 TRBV6-2/TRBV6-3 CASSYGSGIFFYEQYF
TRBJ1-6 - TRBV5-5 CASSSGQGYSPLHF
TRBJ2-1 TRBD1 TRBV19 CASTGGSHEQFF
TRBJ1-5 - TRBV12-3/TRBV12-4 CASSPRQSNQPQHF
TRBJ1-6 TRBD1 TRBV9 CASGRDRVSPLHF
TRBJ2-3 TRBD2 TRBV20-1 CSAPSGILSDTQYF
TRBJ2-3 - TRBV28 CASSRPIAATSTDTQYF
TRBJ1-6 - TRBV25-1 CASNIEGDNSPLHF
TRBJ1-2 - TRBV7-2 CASSFQGSYGYTF
TRBJ2-3 - TRBV3-1 CASSRVEGYGQYF
TRBJ1-5 - TRBV28 CASSLGIGQRNQPQHF
TRBJ2-2 - TRBV3-1 CASSQGQLLNTGELFF
TRBJ2-2 - TRBV11-2 CASSLEFGGELFF
TRBJ1-4 - TRBV7-9 CASSPTATNEKLFF
TRBJ2-7 TRBD1 TRBV5-1 CASSLTGQHYEQYF
TRBJ2-3 TRBD2 TRBV5-6 CASSQRDGGTDTQYF
TRBJ2-1 - TRBV7-9 CASSLEKVGNEQFF
TRBJ2-2 - TRBV20-1 CSGVAETNTGELFF
TRBJ2-1 - TRBV6-2/TRBV6-3 CASTKYNEQFF
TRBJ1-5 - TRBV4-1 CASSQDSGGGQPQHF
TRBJ2-1 TRBD2 TRBV6-5 CASSYSGGRAVYNEQFF
TRBJ2-1 - TRBV28 CATYLTGNEQFF
TRBJ2-1 - TRBV12-3/TRBV12-4 CASSWTSAEQFF
TRBJ2-7 - TRBV3-1 CASKRGQGGSYEQYF
TRBJ2-7 TRBD2 TRBV27 CASVGLLAGDDAYEQYF
TRBJ1-2 TRBD1 TRBV5-1 CASSSTGEGHGYTF
TRBJ2-1 - TRBV11-3 CASSLVSGYGSNEQFF
TRBJ2-1 - TRBV21-1 CASSKDSHDEQFF
TRBJ1-2 - TRBV10-3 CAIRARTENYGYTF
TRBJ2-7 - TRBV7-3 CASSLLAEGRKSDEQYF
TRBJ2-2 - TRBV7-2 CASSLTGGTTIGELFF
TRBJ1-1 TRBD1 TRBV4-3 CASSQDRGGTEAFF
TRBJ2-3 - TRBV6-5 CASSYAGMSTDTQYF
TRBJ1-6 - TRBV3-1 CASSRRQADNSPLHF
TRBJ2-3 TRBD2 TRBV14 CASSQDWTSGRRADTQYF
TRBJ2-3 - TRBV6-2/TRBV6-3 CASTRDDLGTQYF
TRBJ2-7 - TRBV29-1 CSALLEMTSYEQYF
TRBJ2-5 - TRBV11-2 CAGSSSSVRADTQETQYF